This T cell receptor (beta chain) was profiled in a study of blood T cells in healthy people across ages. This clonotype was found a few times. J lost 0 bases, V lost 4 bases, and 9 bases had no gene match. The CDR3 length is 17 residues. The germline V gene has CDR1 MNHEY and CDR2 SMNVEV (reference sequence). Then a second PCR, running about 6 to 12 cycles, was carried out with a sample-barcoded 5' primer and a J-beta primer mix. Each cDNA molecule received a tag from a template-switch adaptor that had 12 random nucleotides. TCRdb redid the calling of the 5' RACE reads with MiXCR, one entry per CDR3 protein. The sample contains some 1.6 million distinct CDR3 sequences, roughly 30% of which appear only once.

Material for sequencing was blood. This chain connects TRBV27 to TRBJ2-3; TRBD2 aligns across 8 bases. The receptor comes from a woman in her 30s in good health. CDR3 loop: CASSSIVKRGSTDTQYF. The CDR3 DNA is TGTGCCAGCAGTTCAATCGTCAAGCGGGGGAGCACAGATACGCAGTATTTT.